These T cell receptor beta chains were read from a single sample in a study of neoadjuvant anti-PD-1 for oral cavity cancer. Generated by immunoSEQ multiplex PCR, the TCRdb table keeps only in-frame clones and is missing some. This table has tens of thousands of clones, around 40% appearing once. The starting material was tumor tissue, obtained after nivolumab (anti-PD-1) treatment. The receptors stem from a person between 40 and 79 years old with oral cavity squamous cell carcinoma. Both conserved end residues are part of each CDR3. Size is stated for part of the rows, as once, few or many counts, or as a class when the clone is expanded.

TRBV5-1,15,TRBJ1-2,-,CASSLGQTTNYGYTF
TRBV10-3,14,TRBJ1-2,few,CAINKGTQGYGYTF
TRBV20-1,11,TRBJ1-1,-,CSLLGNTEAFF
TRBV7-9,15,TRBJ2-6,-,CASSLRASGANVLTF
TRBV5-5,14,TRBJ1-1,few,CASNRQTGNTEAFF
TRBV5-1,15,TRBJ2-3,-,CASSLFSGSTDTQYF
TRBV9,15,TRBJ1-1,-,CASSVDATGNTEAFF
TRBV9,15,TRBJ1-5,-,CASSETVGVNQPQHF
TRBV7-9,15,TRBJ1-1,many,CASSLARRGNTEAFF
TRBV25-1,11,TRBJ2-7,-,CASSPAYEQYF
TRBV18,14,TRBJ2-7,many,CASSFGTNSYEQYF
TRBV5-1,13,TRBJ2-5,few,CASSFTGQETQYF
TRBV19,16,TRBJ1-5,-,CASSIPRQGANQPQHF
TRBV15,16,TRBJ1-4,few,CATSRGQGGVEEKLFF
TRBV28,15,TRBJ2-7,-,CASSSIAGGTYEQYF
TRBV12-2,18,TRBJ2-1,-,CASRLGIRGRRFRSEQFF
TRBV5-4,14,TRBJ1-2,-,CASSLAGAAAFHTF
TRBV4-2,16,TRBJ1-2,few,CASSQEGSRLNYGYTF
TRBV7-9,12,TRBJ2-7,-,CASSLGYGEQYF
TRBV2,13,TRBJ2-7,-,CAANTVASYEQYF
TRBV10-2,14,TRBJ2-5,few,CASSESQGGETQYF
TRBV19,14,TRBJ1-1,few,CASSINHRITEAFF
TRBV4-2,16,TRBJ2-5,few,CASSQRGDRKGETQYF
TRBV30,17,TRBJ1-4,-,CAWSPRQATATNEKLFF
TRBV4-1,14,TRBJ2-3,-,CASSQDGRTDTQYF
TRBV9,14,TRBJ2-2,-,CASSSRLETGELFF
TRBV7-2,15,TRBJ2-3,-,CASSLGTPRTDTQYF
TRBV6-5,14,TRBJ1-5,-,CASSSGQGGQPQHF
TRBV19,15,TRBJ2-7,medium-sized,CASSILPGLAVEQYF
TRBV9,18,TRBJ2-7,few,CASSVGPGTSGIIYEQYF
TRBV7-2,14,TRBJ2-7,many,CASSLNGQIYEQYF
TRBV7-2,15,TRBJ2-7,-,CASSSGQPGQYEQYF
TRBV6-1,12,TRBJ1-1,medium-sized,CASISLTWDAFF
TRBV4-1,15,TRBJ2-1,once,CASSQGPGGPGEQFF
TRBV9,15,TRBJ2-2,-,CASSVGQGRPGELFF